This entry concerns a single T cell receptor beta chain. No cognate antigen has been identified for it. Each CD8+ T cell subset was flow-sorted in triplicate, with 300,000 or so cells per subset placed directly into RLT lysis buffer. Naive CD8+ T cells were defined stringently as CD45RO-CCR7+CD27+CD95- to exclude memory contaminants. Using standard density gradient centrifugation, peripheral blood mononuclear cells were isolated from buffy coats. A FACSAria III was used to flow-sort naive CD8+ T cells into CXCR3-negative and CXCR3-positive populations. An RNeasy Mini Kit was used to extract total RNA from the sorted cells. Sequencing relied on a NextSeq 550. The Human TCR Profiling Kit (MiLaboratory) was used to prepare UMI-labeled 5' RACE TRB cDNA libraries. The full amount of extracted RNA was used for cDNA synthesis, and the full amount of resulting cDNA was used for PCR amplification. Libraries were prepared in parallel with an identical number of PCR cycles. The paper's data handling went like this. MIGEC and MiXCR extracted about 53,000 +/- 10,000 unique UMI-labeled TRB cDNA molecules per library, requiring at least two reads per UMI. On average, each library contained approximately 40,000 +/- 10,000 functional in-frame TRB CDR3 nucleotide clonotypes without stop codons. After downsampling to 5000 UMI-labeled TRB molecules per sample, diversity metrics such as normalized Shannon-Wiener and Chao1 were calculated in VDJtools. Clonotype-size-weighted physicochemical properties of the central five CDR3 residues (interaction energy, strength, volume and Kidera factor 4) were computed in VDJtools. TCRdb reprocessed the reads, so every CDR3 protein sequence counts as one entry and DNA is not shown. For this entry, the V and J calls and clone size follow TCRdb and not the study's own pipeline. The table for this sample records about 150,000 distinct CDR3 sequences. 0.45% to 0.55% of the sample rests with the top ten.

This sample was taken from a study of CXCR3-negative and CXCR3-positive naive CD8 T cells (dated by TCRdb to about 2019). In the study overall: In total, about 135 million TRB reads were obtained, or roughly 1.5 +/- 0.3 million reads per library. The diversity and physicochemical repertoire analyses included around 10 donors pooled from two independent experiments. The TRBV-TRBJ cluster analysis covered naive subsets from five or six donors and memory cells from 3 donors.

General conclusions and limits of the study: TRB CDR3s from CXCR3-positive naive cells showed higher hydrophobicity (lower Kidera factor 4), lower energy, and higher strength and volume indices than CXCR3-negative naive cells. Freshly isolated PBMCs were used for most assays because CXCR3 expression partially decreased after cryopreservation. Both naive subsets had comparably high repertoire diversity, while memory CD8+ T cells had much lower repertoire diversity. Surface CD5, linked to self-reactivity in mice, was comparable between naive subsets; TCR interaction strength was therefore also inferred from TRB CDR3 physicochemical properties. Naive CXCR3-negative and CXCR3-positive cells from the same donor showed similar TRBV-TRBJ usage, whereas memory cells showed distinct patterns.

The CDR3 runs 13 residues from the cysteine to the phenylalanine. The record lacks a DNA sequence. CDR1 SEHNR and CDR2 FQNEAQ are derived from the germline V gene (reference sequence). This chain joins TRBV7-9 to TRBJ2-2. The clonotype originates from a human donor in good health. Some clones in this sample may be carry-over from other donors' samples. Sequenced sample: naive CXCR3+ CD8+ T cells from blood. The sample's cell subset or site label, decoded: CD45RO-CCR7+CD27+CD95- naive CD8+ T cells expressing CXCR3 (TNR3+). The CDR3: CASSLGFAGELFF.